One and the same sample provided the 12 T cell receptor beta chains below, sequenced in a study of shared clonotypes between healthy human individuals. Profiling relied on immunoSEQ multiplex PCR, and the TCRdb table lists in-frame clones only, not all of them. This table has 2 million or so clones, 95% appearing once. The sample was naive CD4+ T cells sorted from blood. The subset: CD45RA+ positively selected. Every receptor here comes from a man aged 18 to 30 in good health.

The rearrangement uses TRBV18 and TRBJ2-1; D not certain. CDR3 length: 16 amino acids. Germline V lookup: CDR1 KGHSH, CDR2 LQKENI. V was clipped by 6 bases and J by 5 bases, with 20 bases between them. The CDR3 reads CASSLLQSNLHNEQFF. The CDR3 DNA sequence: TGTGCCAGCTCCCTTCTCCAATCAAACCTTCACAATGAGCAGTTCTTC.

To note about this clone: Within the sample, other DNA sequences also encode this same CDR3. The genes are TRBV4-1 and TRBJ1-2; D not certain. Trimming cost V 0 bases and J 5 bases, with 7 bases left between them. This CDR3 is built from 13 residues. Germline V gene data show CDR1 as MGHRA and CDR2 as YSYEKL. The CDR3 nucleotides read TGCGCCAGCAGCCAAGATGGATTGTATGGCTACACCTTC. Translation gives CASSQDGLYGYTF.

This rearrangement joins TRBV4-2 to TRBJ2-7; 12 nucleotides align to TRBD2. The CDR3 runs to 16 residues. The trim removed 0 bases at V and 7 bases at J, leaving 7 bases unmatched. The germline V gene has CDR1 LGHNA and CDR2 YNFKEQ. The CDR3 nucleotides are TGTGCCAGCAGCCAAGATGCTAGCGGGGGGGCCTGGGAGCAGTACTTC. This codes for CASSQDASGGAWEQYF.

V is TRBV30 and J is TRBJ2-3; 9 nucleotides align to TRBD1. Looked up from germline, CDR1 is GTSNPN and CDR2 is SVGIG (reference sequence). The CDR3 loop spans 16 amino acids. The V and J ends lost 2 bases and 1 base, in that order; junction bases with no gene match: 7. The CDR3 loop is CAWSNAGTGRTDTQYF. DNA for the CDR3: TGTGCCTGGAGTAACGCCGGGACAGGGCGCACAGATACGCAGTATTTT.

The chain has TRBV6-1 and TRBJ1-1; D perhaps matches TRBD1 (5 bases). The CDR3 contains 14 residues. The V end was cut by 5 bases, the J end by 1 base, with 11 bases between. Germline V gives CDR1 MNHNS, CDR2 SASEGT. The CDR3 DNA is TGTGCCAGCAGTTGGGGGGGAACGAACACTGAAGCTTTCTTT. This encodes CASSWGGTNTEAFF.

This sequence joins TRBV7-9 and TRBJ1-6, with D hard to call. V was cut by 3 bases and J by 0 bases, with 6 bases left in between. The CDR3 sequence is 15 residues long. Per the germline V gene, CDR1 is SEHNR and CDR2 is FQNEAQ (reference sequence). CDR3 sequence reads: CASSFSRSYNSPLHF. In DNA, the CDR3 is TGTGCCAGCAGCTTCAGCCGCTCCTATAATTCACCCCTCCACTTT.

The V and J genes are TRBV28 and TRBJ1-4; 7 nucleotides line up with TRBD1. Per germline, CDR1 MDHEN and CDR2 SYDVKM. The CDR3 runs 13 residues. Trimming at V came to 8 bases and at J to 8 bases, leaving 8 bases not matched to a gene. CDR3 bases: TGTGCCAGCGCAGGGGGTCGGTACGAAAAACTGTTTTTT. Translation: CASAGGRYEKLFF.

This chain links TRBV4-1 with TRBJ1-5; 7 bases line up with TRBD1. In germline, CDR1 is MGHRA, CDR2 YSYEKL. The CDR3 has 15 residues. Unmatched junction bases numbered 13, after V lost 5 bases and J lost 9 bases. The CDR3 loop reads CASSALPGGGRPQHF. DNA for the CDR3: TGCGCCAGCAGCGCCCTACCAGGGGGGGGGCGGCCCCAGCATTTT.

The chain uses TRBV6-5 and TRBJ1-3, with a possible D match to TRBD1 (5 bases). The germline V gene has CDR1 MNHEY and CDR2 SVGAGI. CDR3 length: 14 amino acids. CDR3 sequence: CAAGQTVAGNTIYF. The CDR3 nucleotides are TGTGCAGCGGGCCAGACAGTAGCTGGAAACACCATATATTTT.

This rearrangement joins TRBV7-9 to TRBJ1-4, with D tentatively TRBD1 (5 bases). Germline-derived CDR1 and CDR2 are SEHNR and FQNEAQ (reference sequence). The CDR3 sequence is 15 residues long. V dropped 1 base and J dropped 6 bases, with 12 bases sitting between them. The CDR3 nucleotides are TGTGCCAGCAGCTTAGTTCGGGGGAAAGATGAAAAACTGTTTTTT. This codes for CASSLVRGKDEKLFF. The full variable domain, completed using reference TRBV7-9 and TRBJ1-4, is DTGVSQNPRHKITKRGQNVTFRCDPISEHNRLYWYRQTLGQGPEFLTYFQNEAQLEKSRLLSDRFSAERPKGSFSTLEIQRTEQGDSAMYLCASSLVRGKDEKLFFGSGTQLSVL.

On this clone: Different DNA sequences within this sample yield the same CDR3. CDR3 protein: CASSVGLAGGQETQYF. CDR3 DNA: TGTGCCAGCAGCGTAGGTCTAGCGGGAGGCCAAGAGACCCAGTACTTC. J is TRBJ2-5 and V is TRBV9; TRBD2 matches 11 bases. The CDR3 consists of 16 residues. CDR1 is SGDLS and CDR2 is YYNGEE in the germline V gene. The J segment lost 1 base and the V segment lost 0 bases, leaving 2 bases of the junction unmatched. The full variable domain, in which reference TRBV9 and TRBJ2-5 provide the parts outside the CDR3, is DSGVTQTPKHLITATGQRVTLRCSPRSGDLSVYWYQQSLDQGLQFLIQYYNGEERAKGNILERFSAQQFPDLHSELNLSSLELGDSALYFCASSVGLAGGQETQYFGPGTRLLVL.

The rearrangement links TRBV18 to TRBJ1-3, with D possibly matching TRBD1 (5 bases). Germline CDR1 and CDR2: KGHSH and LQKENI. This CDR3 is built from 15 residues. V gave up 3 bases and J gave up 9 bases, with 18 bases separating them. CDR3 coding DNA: TGTGCCAGCTCACCGATGGACGGGACCCTAAGCACCATATATTTT. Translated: CASSPMDGTLSTIYF.